The clone carrying this T cell receptor beta chain was observed a few times. TCRdb reprocessed the RT-PCR reads via MiXCR and lists one record per CDR3 protein. This table holds approximately 520,000 distinct CDR3 sequences, 15% to 20% found once. These data belong to a study of response to subunit inactivated influenza vaccine. The V end lost 8 bases, the J end lost 0 bases, and 11 bases lay between the germline ends. The CDR3 consists of 13 residues. Germline V gene sequence: CDR1 SNHLY, CDR2 FYNNEI. The chain couples TRBV2 to TRBJ2-7; D possibly corresponds to TRBD2 (5 bases). This sample comprised CD4+ T cells sorted from PBMCs, obtained 23 to 25 months after vaccination. This clonotype was obtained from a man between 50 and 69 years old who received an inactivated influenza vaccine. For the CDR3, the DNA is TGTGCCAGCGGAGGACTGGGCTCCTACGAGCAGTACTTC. It encodes CASGGLGSYEQYF.